This TCR beta chain comes out of a study of regulatory T cells in long-lasting Graves disease. Time point denoted: newly diagnosed GD, antithyroid drugs for less than 3 months. From RNA extracted from PBMCs, the TCR library was made. Arm-PCR with iRepertoire HTBI primers amplified the CDR3 regions for these TCR beta libraries. TCRdb used MiXCR to reprocess the multiplex PCR reads, holding one entry per CDR3 protein. This sample has over 500,000 distinct CDR3 sequences; roughly 16% occur once, and the top ten carry around 12%. The V and J ends lost 6 bases and 0 bases respectively, with 12 bases between them. Germline CDR1 and CDR2: GTSNPN and SVGIG (reference sequence). CDR3 length: 14 amino acids. The sample was also reused in another study, on T cells in Graves' hyperthyroidism and ophthalmopathy.

V gene TRBV30 combines with J gene TRBJ1-3; TRBD1 is a possible D gene (6 bases). Material: peripheral blood mononuclear cells (PBMCs), obtained at new diagnosis, from a patient treated with antithyroid drugs. The receptor comes from a young man with Graves disease. The CDR3 DNA is TGTGCCTGCCGGACAGCGGGCTCTGGAAACACCATATATTTT. It translates to CACRTAGSGNTIYF.